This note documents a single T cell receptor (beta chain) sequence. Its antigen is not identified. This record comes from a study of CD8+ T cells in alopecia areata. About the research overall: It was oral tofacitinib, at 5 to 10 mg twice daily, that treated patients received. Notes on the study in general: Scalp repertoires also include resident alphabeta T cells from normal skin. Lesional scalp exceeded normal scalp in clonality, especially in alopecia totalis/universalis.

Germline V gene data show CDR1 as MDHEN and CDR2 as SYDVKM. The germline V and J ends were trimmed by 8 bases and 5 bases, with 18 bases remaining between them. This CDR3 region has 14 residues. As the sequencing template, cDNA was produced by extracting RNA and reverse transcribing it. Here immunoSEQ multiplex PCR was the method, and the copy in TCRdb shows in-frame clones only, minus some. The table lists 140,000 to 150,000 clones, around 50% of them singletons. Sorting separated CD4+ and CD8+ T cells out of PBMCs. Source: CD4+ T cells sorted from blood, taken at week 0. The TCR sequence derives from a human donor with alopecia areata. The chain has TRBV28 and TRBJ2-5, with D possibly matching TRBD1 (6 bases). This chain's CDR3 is CASRPGHRPETQYF. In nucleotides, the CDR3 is TGTGCCAGCCGCCCGGGACACCGGCCTGAGACCCAGTACTTC.